This T cell receptor (beta chain) was captured in a study of regulatory T cells in long-lasting Graves disease. The overall study: The definition of persistent Graves' disease was over 5 years of antithyroid drugs with positive TSH receptor antibodies.

Study findings and constraints: TRBV28, TRBJ1-2 and TRBJ2-5 emerged as the favored segments in persistent disease. Lower TCR diversity was seen in persistent Graves' patients than in newly diagnosed ones.

With regard to this clonotype: Its antigen is not identified.

The V and J ends lost 3 bases and 7 bases, in that order; junction bases with no gene match: 8. The germline gives CDR1 MNHNS, CDR2 SASEGT. This CDR3 is built from 15 residues. The TCR beta library used iRepertoire HTBI primers with Arm-PCR amplification of CDR3. TCRdb processed the multiplex PCR reads anew with MiXCR; each CDR3 protein has one entry. The table has 700,000 or so distinct CDR3 sequences, 30% seen once. Specified time point: persistent/refractory GD, antithyroid drugs over 5 years with positive TRAb. PBMC-derived RNA was used for the TCR library. The rearrangement joins TRBV6-1 to TRBJ2-1; 8 positions agree with TRBD2. The starting material was peripheral blood mononuclear cells (PBMCs), obtained when the disease was refractory, from a patient treated with antithyroid drugs. This receptor was identified in a female donor with Graves disease. The CDR3 DNA reads as TGTGCCAGCAGTGACCCTACTAGCGGCAGGAATGAGCAGTTCTTC. It encodes CASSDPTSGRNEQFF.